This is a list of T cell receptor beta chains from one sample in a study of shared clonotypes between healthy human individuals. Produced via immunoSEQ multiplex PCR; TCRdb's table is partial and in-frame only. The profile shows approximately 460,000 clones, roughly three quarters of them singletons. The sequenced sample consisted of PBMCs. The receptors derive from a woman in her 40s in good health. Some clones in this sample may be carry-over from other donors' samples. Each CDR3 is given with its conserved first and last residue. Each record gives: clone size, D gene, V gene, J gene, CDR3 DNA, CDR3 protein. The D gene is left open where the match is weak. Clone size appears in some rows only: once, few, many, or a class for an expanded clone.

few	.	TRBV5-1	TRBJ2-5	TGCGCCAGCAGCTTCGGGACGGGGGAGACCCAGTACTTC	CASSFGTGETQYF
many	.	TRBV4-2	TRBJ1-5	TGTGCCAGCAGCCAAGATAGGGCGGGGTATCAGCCCCAGCATTTT	CASSQDRAGYQPQHF
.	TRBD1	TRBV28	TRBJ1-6	TGCGCCAGCCGCAAGGGGACAGGATCTATTAGCTCCTATAATTCACCCCTCCACTTT	CASRKGTGSISSYNSPLHF
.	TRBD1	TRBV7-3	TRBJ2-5	TGTGCCAGCAGCTCACGACAGGGCCGCGTCCAGTACTTC	CASSSRQGRVQYF
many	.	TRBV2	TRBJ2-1	TGTGCCAGCAGTGAACTCCTAGCCGATACCTACAATGAGCAGTTCTTC	CASSELLADTYNEQFF
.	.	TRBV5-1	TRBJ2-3	TGCGCCAGCACGGATGCACCGGGAGATACGCAGTATTTT	CASTDAPGDTQYF
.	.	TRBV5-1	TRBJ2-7	TGCGCCAGCAGCGCCCGCTTTCGTCTCGAGCAGTACTTC	CASSARFRLEQYF
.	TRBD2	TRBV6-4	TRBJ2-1	TGTGCCAGCAGTGACCTTGGGACTAGCGGGAAAAATGAGCAGTTCTTC	CASSDLGTSGKNEQFF
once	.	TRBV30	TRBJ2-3	TGTGCCTGGAGTCCTACAGGAGCTAGCACAGATACGCAGTATTTT	CAWSPTGASTDTQYF
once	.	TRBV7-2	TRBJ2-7	TGTGCCAGCAGCTTAAACAGGGTCTACGAGCAGTACTTC	CASSLNRVYEQYF
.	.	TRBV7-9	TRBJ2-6	TGTGCCAGCAGCTTGGGGTCAGGGAGCTCTGGGGCCAACGTCCTGACTTTC	CASSLGSGSSGANVLTF
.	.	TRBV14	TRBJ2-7	TGTGCCAGCAGCGCAGCTGCAGGACAGTTCCCCTACGAGCAGTACTTC	CASSAAAGQFPYEQYF
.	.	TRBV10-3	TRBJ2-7	TGTGCCAGCGAAACCGGGCCAGAGGAGGAGCAGTACTTC	CASETGPEEEQYF
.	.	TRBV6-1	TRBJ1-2	TGTGCCAGCAGTGACCCAGCCTTTGGCTACACCTTC	CASSDPAFGYTF
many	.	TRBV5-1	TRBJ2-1	TGCGCCAGCACCTCAGGATCCCCTGGTCATGAGCAGTTCTTC	CASTSGSPGHEQFF
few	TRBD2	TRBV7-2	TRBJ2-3	TGTGCCAGCAGCCCCATGGCGGGAGGGGGAGATACGCAGTATTTT	CASSPMAGGGDTQYF
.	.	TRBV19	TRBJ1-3	TGTGCCAGTAGTATCCTCCGTCATAGAGACTCTGGAAACACCATATATTTT	CASSILRHRDSGNTIYF
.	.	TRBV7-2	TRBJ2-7	TGTGCCAGCAGCTTAGCTGTCGGGGGTCACGAGCAGTACTTC	CASSLAVGGHEQYF
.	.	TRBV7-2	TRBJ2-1	TGTGCCAGCAGCCCACTGGGGGCGGGTGAGCAGTTCTTC	CASSPLGAGEQFF
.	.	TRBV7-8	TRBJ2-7	TGTGCCAGCAGCTTAGGGCTCTTGAACGAGCAGTACTTC	CASSLGLLNEQYF
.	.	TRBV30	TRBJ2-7	TGTGCCTGGAGTCATCAGGTGTCCTACGAGCAGTACTTC	CAWSHQVSYEQYF
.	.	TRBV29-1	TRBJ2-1	TGCAGCGTTGTTATGCGGTTAGAATCCTACAATGAGCAGTTCTTC	CSVVMRLESYNEQFF
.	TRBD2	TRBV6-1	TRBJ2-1	TGTGCCAGCAGTGGGTCAGCGGGAGTGGATGAGCAGTTCTTC	CASSGSAGVDEQFF
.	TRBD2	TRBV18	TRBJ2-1	TGTGCCAGCTCACCCGAGACTAGCGGGATCAATGAGCAGTTCTTC	CASSPETSGINEQFF
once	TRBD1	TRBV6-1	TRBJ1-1	TGTGCCAGCAGCCTCCGGACAGGCGTCGAAGCTTTCTTT	CASSLRTGVEAFF
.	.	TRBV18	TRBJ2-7	TGTGCCAGCTCACCTGCGGGGACCTACGAGCAGTACTTC	CASSPAGTYEQYF
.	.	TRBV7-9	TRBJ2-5	TGTGCCAGCACCCACTCCGGGACACTAGAGACCCAGTACTTC	CASTHSGTLETQYF
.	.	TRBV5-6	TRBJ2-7	TGTGCCAACAGCTTGGCAGTCTCTAGGGTACTCGCCTACGAGCAGTACTTC	CANSLAVSRVLAYEQYF
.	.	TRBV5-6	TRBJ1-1	TGTGCCAGCACCCCGGCTCTGACCTCGGGTGAAGCTTTCTTT	CASTPALTSGEAFF
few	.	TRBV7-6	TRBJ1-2	TGTGCCAGCAGCTTAGACCCCGGGTCCTATGGCTACACCTTC	CASSLDPGSYGYTF
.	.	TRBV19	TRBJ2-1	TGTGCCAGTAGTATTGCGAGCTCCTACAATGAGCAGTTCTTC	CASSIASSYNEQFF
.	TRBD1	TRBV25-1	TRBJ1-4	TGTGCCAGCAGTGGAGGCAGGGGGCTCACTAATGAAAAACTGTTTTTT	CASSGGRGLTNEKLFF
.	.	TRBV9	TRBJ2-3	TGTGCCAGCAGCGTAGACTCTGGGCTGCTGACGCAGTATTTT	CASSVDSGLLTQYF
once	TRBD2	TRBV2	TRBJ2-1	TGTGCCAGCAGGAAAGCGGGAGCTGGGAACAATGAGCAGTTCTTC	CASRKAGAGNNEQFF
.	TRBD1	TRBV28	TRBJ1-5	TGTGCCAGCTACGGGACAGGGCAATATAGCAATCAGCCCCAGCATTTT	CASYGTGQYSNQPQHF
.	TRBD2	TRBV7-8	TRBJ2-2	TGTGCCAGCAGCTCAATAGCGGGAAGAACCGGGGAGCTGTTTTTT	CASSSIAGRTGELFF
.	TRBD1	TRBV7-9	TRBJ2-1	TGTGCCAGCAGCTTCGGCCGGGACAGGCTCGCTGAGCAGTTCTTC	CASSFGRDRLAEQFF
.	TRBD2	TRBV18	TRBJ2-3	TGTGCCAGCTCACCACTGGGACTAGGGGGTGAGGATACGCAGTATTTT	CASSPLGLGGEDTQYF
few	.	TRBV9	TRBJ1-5	TGTGCCAGCAGCGTAGAAGGGAGTCAGCCCCAGCATTTT	CASSVEGSQPQHF
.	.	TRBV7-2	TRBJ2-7	TGTGCCAGCAGCTTAGAGGACCGAGGTCGTGAGCAGTACTTC	CASSLEDRGREQYF
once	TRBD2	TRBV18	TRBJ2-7	TGTGCCAGCTCACCAGCAGCTAGCGGATTCTACGAGCAGTACTTC	CASSPAASGFYEQYF
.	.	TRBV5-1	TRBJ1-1	TGCGCCAGCAGCTTGGCCGTGGACAGTGAAGCTTTCTTT	CASSLAVDSEAFF
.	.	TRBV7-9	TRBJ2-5	TGTGCCAGCAGCTTTGAGTCAGAAGAGACCCAGTACTTC	CASSFESEETQYF